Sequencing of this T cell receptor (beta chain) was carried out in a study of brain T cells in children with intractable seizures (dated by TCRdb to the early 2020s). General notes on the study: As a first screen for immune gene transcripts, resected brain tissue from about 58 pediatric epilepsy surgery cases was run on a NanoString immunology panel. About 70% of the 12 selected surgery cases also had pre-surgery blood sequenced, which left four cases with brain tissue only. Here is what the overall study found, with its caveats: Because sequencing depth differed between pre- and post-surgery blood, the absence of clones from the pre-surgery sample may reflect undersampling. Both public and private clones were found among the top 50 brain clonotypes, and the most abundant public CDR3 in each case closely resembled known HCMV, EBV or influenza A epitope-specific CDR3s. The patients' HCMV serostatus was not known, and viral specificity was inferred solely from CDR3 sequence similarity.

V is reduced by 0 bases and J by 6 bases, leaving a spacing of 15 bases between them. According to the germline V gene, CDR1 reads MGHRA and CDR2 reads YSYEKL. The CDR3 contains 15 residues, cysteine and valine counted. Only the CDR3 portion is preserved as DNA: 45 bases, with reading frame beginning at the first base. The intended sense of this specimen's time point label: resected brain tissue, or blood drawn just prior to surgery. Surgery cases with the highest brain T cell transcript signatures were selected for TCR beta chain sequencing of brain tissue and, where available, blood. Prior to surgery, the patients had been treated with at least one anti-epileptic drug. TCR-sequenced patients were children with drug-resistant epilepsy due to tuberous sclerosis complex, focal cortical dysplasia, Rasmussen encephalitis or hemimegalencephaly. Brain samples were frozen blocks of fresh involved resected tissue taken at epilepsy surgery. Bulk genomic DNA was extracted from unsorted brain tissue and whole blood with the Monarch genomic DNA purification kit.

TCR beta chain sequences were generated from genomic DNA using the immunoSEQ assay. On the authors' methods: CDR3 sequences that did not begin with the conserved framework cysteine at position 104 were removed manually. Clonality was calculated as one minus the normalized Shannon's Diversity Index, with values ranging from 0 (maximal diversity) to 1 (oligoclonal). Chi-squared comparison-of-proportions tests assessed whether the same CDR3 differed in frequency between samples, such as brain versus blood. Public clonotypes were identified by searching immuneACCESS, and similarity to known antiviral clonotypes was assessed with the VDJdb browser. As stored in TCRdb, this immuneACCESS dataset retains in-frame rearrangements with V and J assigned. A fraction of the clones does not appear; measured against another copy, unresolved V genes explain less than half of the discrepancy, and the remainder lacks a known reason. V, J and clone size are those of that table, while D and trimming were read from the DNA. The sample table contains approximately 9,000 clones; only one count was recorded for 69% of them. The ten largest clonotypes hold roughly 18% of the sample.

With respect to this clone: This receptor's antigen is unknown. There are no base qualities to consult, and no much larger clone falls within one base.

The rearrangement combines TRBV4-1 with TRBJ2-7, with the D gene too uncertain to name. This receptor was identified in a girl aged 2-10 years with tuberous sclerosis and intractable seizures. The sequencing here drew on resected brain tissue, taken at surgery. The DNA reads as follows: TGCGCCAGCAGCCAAGAGAACCGGGTTTACTGCGAGCAGTACGTC. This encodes CASSQENRVYCEQYV.